The present TCR beta chain was sequenced within a study of technical replicates of blood from several donors. Germline-derived CDR1 and CDR2 are SGHVS and FNYEAQ. This CDR3 is built from 16 residues. J was trimmed by 4 bases and V by 1 base; bases with no gene match: 9. Method: immunoSEQ multiplex PCR; TCRdb's copy keeps in-frame clones and lacks some. In the table there are 65,000 to 85,000 clones, 90% to 95% of which are singletons. The specimen sequenced was T cells isolated from PBMCs. The chain links TRBV7-6 to TRBJ2-7; 8 nucleotides align to TRBD1. The sequence derives from a human donor in good health. CDR3 DNA sequence: TGTGCCAGCAGCTTAGGGGGTGGGACAGGTTTGTACGAGCAGTACTTC. Residues: CASSLGGGTGLYEQYF.